The clone carrying this TCR beta chain was seen a few times. No antigen is known for it. The data originate from a study of T cell repertoires in cytomegalovirus infection. One entry per CDR3 protein results from TCRdb running MiXCR on the reads. The table has 740,000 or so distinct CDR3 sequences, about 40% seen once. Overall study findings and caveats: In two of eight donors, the top clonotype was HLA-C-restricted CMV-specific. Identification of carriers of CMV plus the relevant HLA was achieved through cumulative public TCR beta family frequency.

Germline-derived CDR1 and CDR2 are MNHNS and SASEGT. The CDR3 contains 12 residues. V shed 6 bases and J 6 bases; nucleotides not matched to a gene: 4. The sequence was obtained from a human donor in good health (CMV status not recorded). Some clones in this sample may be carry-over from other donors' samples. This chain uses TRBV6-1 with TRBJ2-7; TRBD1 aligns across 8 bases. Sequences were obtained from PBMCs. The CDR3 region is CASSYTGGEQYF. As DNA, the CDR3 is TGTGCCAGCAGCTATACAGGGGGCGAGCAGTACTTC.